These 32 T cell receptor beta chains share one sample of origin, sequenced in a study of T cell repertoires in cytomegalovirus infection. TCRdb reanalysed the reads using MiXCR and keeps one entry per CDR3 protein. The repertoire has about 920,000 distinct CDR3 sequences, 25% to 40% of them found once; the top ten carry roughly 13%. Their antigens are not known. Source: cultured CD8+ T cells from PBMCs, taken from culture after CMV antigen stimulation. Every receptor here comes from a human donor in good health (CMV status not recorded). Some clones in this sample may be carry-over from other donors' samples.

The gene calls are TRBV12-3 or TRBV12-4 and TRBJ2-1; 7 bases are shared with TRBD2. The CDR3 covers 16 residues. V was pared by 5 bases and J by 0 bases, with 7 bases of the junction left unmatched. The CDR3 DNA sequence: TGTGCCAGCAGTGAGACTAGCCGGAGCTCCTACAATGAGCAGTTCTTC. Protein sequence: CASSETSRSSYNEQFF.

This clonotype was found once. The chain's CDR3 is CASSSHMWSSGETQYF. In nucleotides, the CDR3 is TGTGCCAGCAGCTCCCATATGTGGTCTAGCGGAGAGACCCAGTACTTC. V usage is TRBV11-2 and J usage is TRBJ2-5; 7 bases are shared with TRBD2. Losses at the gene ends were 4 bases for V and 4 bases for J; bases not matched to a gene: 12. CDR1 and CDR2 (germline): SGHAT, FQNNGV. The CDR3 is 16 residues long.

CDR3 nucleotide sequence: TGTGCCAGCATCAATAGGGGGTGGGGGCAAGAGACCCAGTACTTC. This translates into CASINRGWGQETQYF. The chain carries TRBV7-2 and TRBJ2-5, with D possibly matching TRBD1 (6 bases). The CDR3 runs 15 residues. CDR1 and CDR2 (germline): SGHTA, FQGNSA. The V gene lost 7 bases and the J gene lost 2 bases, with 17 bases spanning the gap.

The V gene is TRBV12-5, the J gene TRBJ1-1; D not certain. Between the trimmed V and J ends, which lost 3 bases and 0 bases, there was a span of 14 bases. Germline-derived CDR1 and CDR2 are LGHNT and FRNRAP. The CDR3 loop spans 16 amino acids. CDR3 protein: CASGFGPGVLNTEAFF. CDR3 sequence (DNA): TGTGCTAGTGGTTTTGGGCCTGGGGTCTTGAACACTGAAGCTTTCTTT.

This clonotype was counted only a few times. The chain couples TRBV7-9 to TRBJ2-5; D gene ambiguous. V was cut by 1 base and J by 5 bases, with 11 bases left in between. This CDR3 spans 14 amino acids. Looked up from germline, CDR1 is SEHNR and CDR2 is FQNEAQ (reference sequence). CDR3 amino acids: CASSLVAGRETQYF. Here the CDR3 DNA reads TGTGCCAGCAGCTTAGTGGCCGGGCGCGAGACCCAGTACTTC. The variable domain in full, with the rest retrieved from reference TRBV7-9 and TRBJ2-5, is DTGVSQNPRHKITKRGQNVTFRCDPISEHNRLYWYRQTLGQGPEFLTYFQNEAQLEKSRLLSDRFSAERPKGSFSTLEIQRTEQGDSAMYLCASSLVAGRETQYFGPGTRLLVL.

This clonotype was counted a few times. The V call is TRBV2, the J call TRBJ2-3, with TRBD1 matching over 9 bases. The CDR3 sequence is 16 residues long. V shed 6 bases, J shed 4 bases, and the junction held 11 bases outside the gene matches. Germline CDR1 reads SNHLY; CDR2 reads FYNNEI. CDR3: CASSHQGGQGADTQYF. The CDR3, as DNA: TGTGCCAGCAGCCACCAAGGGGGACAGGGCGCAGATACGCAGTATTTT.

This clonotype was counted a few times. This CDR3 reads CASSPPGFAEAFF. CDR3 bases: TGTGCCAGCAGCCCCCCAGGGTTCGCTGAAGCTTTCTTT. The chain joins TRBV7-9 to TRBJ1-1; a possible D gene is TRBD1 (5 bases). This CDR3 region has 13 residues. V shed 5 bases and J shed 6 bases, with 13 bases lying between them. Germline V gives CDR1 SEHNR, CDR2 FQNEAQ (reference sequence).

CDR3 residues: CASSQVSGRVYYGYTF. The CDR3 DNA reads as TGTGCCAGCAGCCAAGTCTCGGGCAGAGTCTACTATGGCTACACCTTC. This rearrangement joins TRBV14 to TRBJ1-2; unclear D gene. The CDR3 is made up of 16 amino acids. V was cut by 1 base and J by 3 bases, with 15 bases left in between. Looked up from germline, CDR1 is SGHDN and CDR2 is FVKESK.

This clonotype was seen a few times. The chain joins TRBV7-9 to TRBJ2-7; no reliable D call. CDR3 length equals 14 residues. V lost 6 bases and J lost 2, with 14 bases in between. Germline V CDR1 and CDR2: SEHNR, FQNEAQ (reference sequence). The CDR3 here is CASSDSIDAYEQYF. In DNA form, the CDR3 reads TGTGCCAGCAGTGACTCGATAGACGCCTACGAGCAGTACTTC.

This chain links TRBV7-2 with TRBJ1-2; TRBD1 agrees at 9 bases. Germline lookup yields CDR1 SGHTA and CDR2 FQGNSA. The CDR3 extends over 16 amino acids. The V gene end was trimmed by 4 bases and the J gene end by 3 bases; junction bases not matched to a gene: 9. This CDR3 is CASSSESGQGYYGYTF. The DNA for the CDR3 is TGTGCCAGCAGCTCTGAAAGCGGACAGGGGTACTATGGCTACACCTTC. Full variable domain (rest looked up from reference TRBV7-2 and TRBJ1-2): GAGVSQSPSNKVTEKGKDVELRCDPISGHTALYWYRQSLGQGLEFLIYFQGNSAPDKSGLPSDRFSAERTGGSVSTLTIQRTQQEDSAVYLCASSSESGQGYYGYTFGSGTRLTVV.

The chain joins TRBV15 to TRBJ1-6; 11 bases are a match to TRBD1. The V and J ends lost 0 bases and 8 bases, in that order; junction bases with no gene match: 9. CDR3 length equals 18 residues. CDR1 LNHNV and CDR2 YYDKDF come from the germline V gene (reference sequence). CDR3 loop: CATSRDLGTGGPDSPLHF. The CDR3 DNA reads as TGTGCCACCAGCAGAGACTTGGGGACAGGGGGTCCGGATTCACCCCTCCACTTT.

The V and J genes are TRBV20-1 and TRBJ1-3, with 7 bases matching TRBD1. Per germline, CDR1 DFQATT and CDR2 SNEGSKA (reference sequence). J gave up 0 bases and V 1 base, and 9 bases lay outside the gene matches. The length of the CDR3 is 17 residues. CDR3 sequence: CSARAPPGTDSGNTIYF. As DNA, the CDR3 is TGCAGTGCTAGAGCTCCTCCCGGGACAGACTCTGGAAACACCATATATTTT.

The chain joins TRBV29-1 to TRBJ1-4; perhaps TRBD1 as D (6 bases). With 7 bases removed from V and 7 bases from J, the gap between germline ends came to 13 bases. CDR1 is SQVTM, CDR2 ANQGSEA, per germline. The CDR3 consists of 12 residues. CDR3 sequence (DNA): TGCAGCGCCGGGGACATGGGTGAAAAACTGTTTTTT. Encoded protein: CSAGDMGEKLFF.

In the case of this clonotype: Compared with germline, one end of the junction differs, possibly owing to a read error. The chain uses TRBV15 and TRBJ2-1, with D unresolved. The germline gives CDR1 LNHNV, CDR2 YYDKDF (reference sequence). This CDR3 spans 14 amino acids. The chain's CDR3 is CVTKISGSYNEQFF. The DNA of the CDR3 is TGTGTCACCAAGATCTCGGGCTCCTACAATGAGCAGTTCTTC.

This clonotype was picked up a small number of times. This chain connects TRBV28 to TRBJ2-1, with 10 bases identical to TRBD1. V was pared by 6 bases and J by 4 bases, with 3 bases of the junction left unmatched. The germline V gene encodes CDR1 MDHEN and CDR2 SYDVKM. The CDR3 is 14 residues long. The CDR3, as DNA: TGTGCCAGCAGGGGACAGGGGAATTACAATGAGCAGTTCTTC. It yields the protein CASRGQGNYNEQFF.

This clonotype was seen a handful of times. The V call is TRBV6-5, the J call TRBJ1-1; D call uncertain. CDR1 is MNHEY, CDR2 SVGAGI, per germline. CDR3 length: 14 amino acids. Trimming removed 6 bases from V and 4 bases from J, with 15 bases in between. CDR3 sequence: CASRYDEVFTEAFF. CDR3 bases: TGTGCCAGCAGGTACGACGAGGTATTCACTGAAGCTTTCTTT.

This clonotype was seen many times. The CDR3 sequence is CASSFGPGSEKLFF. CDR3 coding DNA: TGTGCCAGCAGTTTTGGGCCGGGGAGTGAAAAACTGTTTTTT. V is TRBV12-3 or TRBV12-4 and J is TRBJ1-4; D call uncertain. The CDR3 runs to 14 residues. V was clipped by 3 bases and J by 7 bases, with 12 bases between them.

In this sample, this clonotype turned up a few times. The genes are TRBV7-3 and TRBJ2-3; 12 nucleotides line up with TRBD2. This CDR3 has 18 amino acids. With V trimmed by 1 base and J by 2 bases, 7 bases remained unmatched. Germline CDR1 and CDR2: SGHTA and FQGTGA. CDR3 nucleotide sequence: TGTGCCAGCAGCTTAATCGGACTAGCGGGGCACATCACAGATACGCAGTATTTT. Residues: CASSLIGLAGHITDTQYF.

V and J are TRBV6-8 and TRBJ2-5; D possibly matches TRBD1 or TRBD2 (5 bases each). The V gene lost 10 bases and the J gene lost 4 bases, with 25 bases spanning the gap. The CDR3 length is 16 residues. Germline V CDR1 and CDR2: MNHGY, SAAAGT. The CDR3 bases are TGTGCCACTCGAGCTAGGGAGCAGGGATCTGGAGAGACCCAGTACTTC. Translated: CATRAREQGSGETQYF.

V gene TRBV5-6 combines with J gene TRBJ2-1; tentative D call: TRBD1 (6 bases). The CDR3 covers 13 residues. CDR1 and CDR2 (germline): SGHDT, YYEEEE. The V and J ends lost 0 bases and 9 bases respectively, with 10 bases between them. The CDR3 reads CASSLAGDIEQFF. DNA for the CDR3: TGTGCCAGCAGCTTGGCCGGGGACATTGAGCAGTTCTTC.

V is TRBV10-3 and J is TRBJ2-1; D is possibly TRBD2 (7 bases). CDR1 and CDR2 (germline): ENHRY, SYGVKD. The CDR3 extends over 16 amino acids. V lost 0 bases and J lost 4, with 13 bases in between. The CDR3 loop reads CAISESRGAVYNEQFF. The CDR3 bases are TGTGCCATCAGTGAGTCCCGGGGGGCCGTTTACAATGAGCAGTTCTTC.

The chain uses TRBV11-3 and TRBJ2-1, with D unresolved. This CDR3 contains 17 residues. CDR1 and CDR2 (germline): SGHNT, YENEEA. The germline V and J ends were trimmed by 3 bases and 7 bases, with 22 bases remaining between them. CDR3 DNA sequence: TGTGCCAGCAGCTTTTCTAGGGTCTCCGACATCGGAAATGAGCAGTTCTTC. It codes for CASSFSRVSDIGNEQFF.

As to this clonotype: Being one base from a much bigger clone, this may be a read error. V gene TRBV25-1 combines with J gene TRBJ2-7; a weak D match, TRBD1 (5 bases). The length of the CDR3 is 15 residues. CDR1 is MGHDK, CDR2 SYGVNS, per germline. CDR3 nucleotides: TGTACCAGCAGTGAATCTTCAGGGAAGCCCTACGAGCAGTACTTC. Translated: CTSSESSGKPYEQYF.

This clonotype was seen repeatedly, ten times or more. The gene calls are TRBV7-2 and TRBJ1-2, with 11 bases that match TRBD1. The CDR3 has 15 residues. After removal of 4 bases from V and 5 bases from J, the junction contained 6 bases not matched to a gene. CDR1 SGHTA and CDR2 FQGNSA come from the germline V gene. In nucleotides, the CDR3 is TGTGCCAGCAGCTATTGGACAGGGGGCGTTTATGGCTACACCTTC. Encoded protein: CASSYWTGGVYGYTF.

Many counts were recorded for this clonotype. This chain connects TRBV5-6 to TRBJ1-2, with no clear D. The ends were cut back, 0 bases at V and 0 bases at J, with 9 bases in the middle. This CDR3 comprises 15 residues. Germline CDR1 is SGHDT and CDR2 is YYEEEE. The CDR3 loop reads CASSLEGRANYGYTF. The CDR3 nucleotides read TGTGCCAGCAGCTTGGAGGGCCGAGCTAACTATGGCTACACCTTC. Variable domain in full (rest from reference TRBV5-6 and TRBJ1-2): DAGVTQSPTHLIKTRGQQVTLRCSPKSGHDTVSWYQQALGQGPQFIFQYYEEEERQRGNFPDRFSGHQFPNYSSELNVNALLLGDSALYLCASSLEGRANYGYTFGSGTRLTVV.

The chain has TRBV2 and TRBJ1-3; the D is unclear. The CDR3 spans 13 residues. Looked up from germline, CDR1 is SNHLY and CDR2 is FYNNEI. With 8 bases removed from V and 6 bases from J, the gap between germline ends came to 14 bases. The CDR3 DNA reads as TGTGCCAGCGTAAAAGGACGTGCAAACACCATATATTTT. It encodes CASVKGRANTIYF.

The V call is TRBV27, the J call TRBJ2-1, with D possibly matching TRBD1 (6 bases). The CDR3 consists of 12 residues. Germline assignment: CDR1 MNHEY and CDR2 SMNVEV (reference sequence). Between the trimmed V and J ends, which lost 11 bases and 5 bases, there was a span of 13 bases. CDR3 nucleotide sequence: TGTGCCGTCTACAGGGATCACAATGAGCAGTTCTTC. It yields the protein CAVYRDHNEQFF.

The table lists this clonotype with many counts. The V and J genes are TRBV7-2 and TRBJ2-5, with 7 bases that match TRBD1. Germline lookup yields CDR1 SGHTA and CDR2 FQGNSA. J was trimmed by 5 bases and V by 2 bases; bases with no gene match: 8. There are 15 residues in the CDR3. DNA of the CDR3: TGTGCCAGCAGCTTAACGTCGACAGGGCTCGAGACCCAGTACTTC. Its protein product is CASSLTSTGLETQYF.

This sequence joins TRBV4-3 and TRBJ2-1; TRBD2 agrees at 13 bases. J was trimmed by 0 bases and V by 4 bases; bases with no gene match: 6. Germline V lookup: CDR1 LGHNA, CDR2 YSLEER. The CDR3 length is 18 residues. CDR3 nucleotide sequence: TGCGCCAGCAGCCCGACTAGCGGGGGGTTCAGCTCCTACAATGAGCAGTTCTTC. Its translation is CASSPTSGGFSSYNEQFF.

This clonotype was seen a handful of times. This rearrangement joins TRBV20-1 to TRBJ2-7; weak D call: TRBD1 (6 bases). Per germline, CDR1 DFQATT and CDR2 SNEGSKA (reference sequence). The CDR3 is made up of 16 amino acids. Trimming cost V 6 bases and J 0 bases, with 21 bases left between them. CDR3 DNA sequence: TGCAGTGCCACCATCCTCTTGGACAGAATCTCCTACGAGCAGTACGTC. Its translation is CSATILLDRISYEQYV.

The CDR3 protein is CASTLSPLAGGGNEQFF. DNA of the CDR3: TGTGCCAGCACCCTTTCCCCTCTAGCGGGGGGCGGCAATGAGCAGTTCTTC. This rearrangement joins TRBV6-6 to TRBJ2-1, with 11 bases lining up with TRBD2. This CDR3 spans 17 amino acids. The germline V gene encodes CDR1 MNHNY and CDR2 SVGAGI (reference sequence). The J segment lost 6 bases and the V segment lost 7 bases, leaving 14 bases of the junction unmatched.

In nucleotides, the CDR3 is TGCAGTGCTAGAGGTCTGGGACGGGGGAGGACTGAAGCTTTCTTT. Translating gives CSARGLGRGRTEAFF. The V and J genes are TRBV20-1 and TRBJ1-1; possible D gene TRBD1, 5 bases. The V end lost 1 base, the J end lost 5 bases, and 17 bases lay between the germline ends. The germline V gene has CDR1 DFQATT and CDR2 SNEGSKA (reference sequence). The CDR3 is 15 amino acids.